The clone carrying this T cell receptor beta chain counts as medium-sized (0.01 to 0.1%). TCRbeta libraries were built with three rounds of nested PCR, modified from ARM-PCR. TCRdb processed the multiplex PCR reads anew with MiXCR; each CDR3 protein has one entry. The repertoire has 77,000 or so distinct CDR3 sequences, roughly 80% of them found once; the top ten carry over 9.5%. The template was RNA from unsorted bulk tissue. This sample was taken from a study of tumor and adjacent non-tumor tissue in lung cancer. The sample was lung tumor tissue. The sequence derives from a woman between 50 and 59 years old with non-small cell lung cancer.

The CDR3 is CSASRMNTEAFF. The CDR3 DNA follows: TGCAGCGCCAGCAGGATGAACACTGAAGCTTTCTTT. This chain joins TRBV29-1 and TRBJ1-1; D uncertain. Germline lookup yields CDR1 SQVTM and CDR2 ANQGSEA. The CDR3 is made up of 12 amino acids. V lost 7 bases and J lost 0, with 9 bases in between.